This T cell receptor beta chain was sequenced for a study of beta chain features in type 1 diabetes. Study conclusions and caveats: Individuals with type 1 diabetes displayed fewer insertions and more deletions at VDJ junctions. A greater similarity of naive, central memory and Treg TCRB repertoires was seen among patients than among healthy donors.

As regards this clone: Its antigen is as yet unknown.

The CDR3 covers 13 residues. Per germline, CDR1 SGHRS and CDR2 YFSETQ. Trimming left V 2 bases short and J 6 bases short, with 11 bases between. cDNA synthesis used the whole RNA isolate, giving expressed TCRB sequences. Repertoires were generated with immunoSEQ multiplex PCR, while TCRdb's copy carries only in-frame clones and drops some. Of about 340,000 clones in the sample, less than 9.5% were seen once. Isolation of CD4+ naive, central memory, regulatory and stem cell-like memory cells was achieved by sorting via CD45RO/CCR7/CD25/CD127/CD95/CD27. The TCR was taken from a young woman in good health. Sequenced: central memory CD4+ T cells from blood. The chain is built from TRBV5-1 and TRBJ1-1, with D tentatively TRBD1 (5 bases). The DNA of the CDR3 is TGCGCCAGCAGCTTACTCGGGGGGGCTGAAGCTTTCTTT. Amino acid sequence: CASSLLGGAEAFF. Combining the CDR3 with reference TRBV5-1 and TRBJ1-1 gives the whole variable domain KAGVTQTPRYLIKTRGQQVTLSCSPISGHRSVSWYQQTPGQGLQFLFEYFSETQRNKGNFPGRFSGRQFSNSRSEMNVSTLELGDSALYLCASSLLGGAEAFFGQGTRLTVV.